This is a list of T cell receptor beta chains from one sample in a study of control samples from healthy donors and cancer patients. TCRdb's table, derived via immunoSEQ multiplex PCR, lists solely in-frame clones and lacks some. The repertoire consists of around 42,000 clones, with roughly 94% occurring once and the leading ten covering roughly a quarter. The sequencing sample was made of blood. Source of these receptors: a man aged 55 to 70 in good health. Both conserved end residues are part of each CDR3. D genes are given only for firm matches. Part of the rows lack a size; the others show once, few, many or a class for expanded clones.

CDR3 DNA: TGTGCCAGTAGTGACACGATGAACACTGAAGCTTTCTTT; CDR3 protein: CASSDTMNTEAFF; clone size: NA; J gene: TRBJ1-1; V gene: TRBV19; D gene: NA
CDR3 DNA: TGTGCCAGCTCGCCGGGACAGTATAATGAAAAACTGTTTTTT; CDR3 protein: CASSPGQYNEKLFF; clone size: NA; J gene: TRBJ1-4; V gene: TRBV18; D gene: TRBD1
CDR3 DNA: TGTGCCAGCAGTGACGGGCTAGGGGGCTCCTACGAGCAGTACTTC; CDR3 protein: CASSDGLGGSYEQYF; clone size: NA; J gene: TRBJ2-7; V gene: TRBV25-1; D gene: NA
CDR3 DNA: TGTGCCAGCCTCGGGCCTATCTCTGGAAACACCATATATTTT; CDR3 protein: CASLGPISGNTIYF; clone size: NA; J gene: TRBJ1-3; V gene: TRBV6-5; D gene: NA
CDR3 DNA: TGTGCCACCAGTGATTTTGGGACAGGGAAGGAGACCCAGTACTTC; CDR3 protein: CATSDFGTGKETQYF; clone size: NA; J gene: TRBJ2-5; V gene: TRBV24-1; D gene: TRBD1
CDR3 DNA: TGTGCCAGCAGCGTAGAGGGTAGCACAGATACGCAGTATTTT; CDR3 protein: CASSVEGSTDTQYF; clone size: NA; J gene: TRBJ2-3; V gene: TRBV9; D gene: NA
CDR3 DNA: TGCGCCAGCAGCCCCCGGGACGTGACTAATGAAAAACTGTTTTTT; CDR3 protein: CASSPRDVTNEKLFF; clone size: NA; J gene: TRBJ1-4; V gene: TRBV4-1; D gene: NA
CDR3 DNA: TGTGCCAGCAGCTTAATCGTTGGTCCTAATGAAAAACTGTTTTTT; CDR3 protein: CASSLIVGPNEKLFF; clone size: NA; J gene: TRBJ1-4; V gene: TRBV7-9; D gene: NA
CDR3 DNA: TGTGCCAGCAGCCTCAAGGGTAGCACAGATACGCAGTATTTT; CDR3 protein: CASSLKGSTDTQYF; clone size: NA; J gene: TRBJ2-3; V gene: TRBV27; D gene: NA
CDR3 DNA: TGTGCCAGCAGCTCCTTCGGGGGGCGGACTACCTACAATGAGCAGTTCTTC; CDR3 protein: CASSSFGGRTTYNEQFF; clone size: NA; J gene: TRBJ2-1; V gene: TRBV7-9; D gene: NA
CDR3 DNA: TGTGCCAGCAGTTTTCTGGCCTGGGGGGGTACTCCAGATACGCAGTATTTT; CDR3 protein: CASSFLAWGGTPDTQYF; clone size: NA; J gene: TRBJ2-3; V gene: TRBV27; D gene: TRBD2
CDR3 DNA: TGTGCCAGCAGCCAATGGGGGGGTGAGCAGTTCTTC; CDR3 protein: CASSQWGGEQFF; clone size: NA; J gene: TRBJ2-1; V gene: TRBV3-1/TRBV3-2; D gene: TRBD2
CDR3 DNA: TGTGCCAGCAGCGGGGTGGCTAGCGGGAGGAATACGCAGTATTTT; CDR3 protein: CASSGVASGRNTQYF; clone size: NA; J gene: TRBJ2-3; V gene: TRBV6-5; D gene: TRBD2
CDR3 DNA: TGTGCCAGCAGCCTCGGGACGGATAATTCACCCCTCCACTTT; CDR3 protein: CASSLGTDNSPLHF; clone size: NA; J gene: TRBJ1-6; V gene: TRBV7-9; D gene: NA
CDR3 DNA: TGTGCCACCAGTGAACCCGCCTCCTTAGCGGAGAAGCAGTTCTTC; CDR3 protein: CATSEPASLAEKQFF; clone size: once; J gene: TRBJ2-1; V gene: TRBV24-1; D gene: NA
CDR3 DNA: TGTGCCAGCAGCTTAGCCGGGACTAGTAGCGACGAGCAGTACTTC; CDR3 protein: CASSLAGTSSDEQYF; clone size: NA; J gene: TRBJ2-7; V gene: TRBV11-2; D gene: TRBD2
CDR3 DNA: TGTGCCAGCAGTTTGGCAGGGGGGGCAGATACGCAGTATTTT; CDR3 protein: CASSLAGGADTQYF; clone size: NA; J gene: TRBJ2-3; V gene: TRBV6-2/TRBV6-3; D gene: NA